This TCR beta chain was retrieved from a study of T cell clusters in autoimmune cytopenias. Roughly 38,000 genome equivalents of blood DNA were amplified for TRB. TRB was amplified by touch-down multiplex PCR, primer pools A and B combined. After re-calling the multiplex PCR reads, TCRdb lists one entry per CDR3 protein, DNA absent. The ten most abundant clones cover about 47% of a sample with roughly 2,000 distinct CDR3 sequences. Germline V gene sequence: CDR1 LNHNV, CDR2 YYDKDF (reference sequence). The CDR3 is 18 residues long. The specimen sequenced was peripheral blood. The TCR comes from a human donor with an autoimmune cytopenia or autoimmune hepatitis (not recorded which). V usage is TRBV15 and J usage is TRBJ1-1. The chain's CDR3 is CATSRDFSFSREDTEAFF.